This TCR beta chain was documented in a study of blood T cell repertoires in COVID-19. Study in general: COVID-19 samples, acute and convalescent, were from the United States, Italy and Spain.

The Seattle site enrolled patients during active infection and followed them longitudinally. The CDR3 has 15 amino acids. Trimming removed 2 bases at V and 2 bases at J, with 10 bases between. The germline V gene encodes CDR1 SGHAT and CDR2 FQDESV (reference sequence). Assay: immunoSEQ multiplex PCR; the TCRdb copy retains only in-frame clones and omits some. Among 160,000 or so clones listed, about four fifths were seen once. The clonotype originates from an older woman with COVID-19, enrolled during active disease. The sample taken for sequencing was peripheral blood. The chain has TRBV11-1 and TRBJ2-1, with D perhaps matching TRBD1 (6 bases). In DNA, the CDR3 is TGTGCCAGCAGCTTAAACAGGGCAGCCTACAATGAGCAGTTCTTC. This translates into CASSLNRAAYNEQFF.